The clone carrying this T cell receptor beta chain has ten or more counts. What it binds is unknown. This CDR3 contains 14 residues. Germline V gene data show CDR1 as SNHLY and CDR2 as FYNNEI. V gave up 7 bases and J gave up 7 bases; unmatched junction bases: 8. These data are taken from a study of T cells in Graves' hyperthyroidism and ophthalmopathy. Study as a whole: Peripheral blood was drawn at first diagnosis, prior to all treatment.

RNA transcripts yielded amplified TCR beta CDR3 regions. First-round RT-PCR of the TCR CDR3 relied on the HTBI primer set. MiXCR, run by TCRdb on the multiplex PCR reads, gives a single entry per CDR3 protein. The sample has fewer than 900,000 distinct CDR3 sequences, about 19% seen once. The study, taken as a whole, reports: Ophthalmopathy was separated from stable hyperthyroidism by a 13 V-J model. Among clonotypes expanded in thyroid above 0.001, most were also found in blood.

Patients aged 18 to 65 with hyperthyroidism were newly diagnosed, with duration under 2 months. Sequenced: blood. The rearrangement uses TRBV2 and TRBJ1-4; TRBD1 aligns across 8 bases. This TCR came from a woman in her fifties or sixties with Graves' hyperthyroidism that later progressed to Graves' ophthalmopathy. This CDR3 reads CASTTDRDGEKLFF. DNA for the CDR3: TGTGCCAGCACCACGGACAGGGACGGTGAAAAACTGTTTTTT.